These 2 T cell receptor beta chains were all obtained from the same sample, sequenced in a study of shared clonotypes between healthy human individuals. Using immunoSEQ multiplex PCR, the repertoire was profiled, and TCRdb retains in-frame clones only, with some absent. This table has about 700,000 clones, roughly 70% appearing once. The sequenced material came from memory CD4+ T cells sorted from blood. The subset: CD45RA-negative fraction. The receptors were gathered from a woman aged 25 to 39 in good health.

This clone came up once. V and J are TRBV28 and TRBJ2-7, with 8 bases lining up with TRBD1. The CDR3 extends over 13 amino acids. With 7 bases clipped from V and 9 bases from J, the junction kept 11 bases outside the gene matches. Germline CDR1 is MDHEN and CDR2 is SYDVKM. For the CDR3, the DNA is TGTGCCAGCACAACGGACAGGGTTTATGGGCAGTACTTC. Amino acid sequence: CASTTDRVYGQYF.

J is TRBJ2-1 and V is TRBV7-8, with D perhaps TRBD2 (6 bases). The germline V gene encodes CDR1 SGHVS and CDR2 FQNEAQ. The CDR3 covers 16 residues. Trimming removed 3 bases at V and 7 bases at J, with 19 bases between. The CDR3 here is CASSLASSGRFNEQFF. Written as DNA, the CDR3 is TGTGCCAGCAGCTTGGCCTCTTCCGGGAGATTTAATGAGCAGTTCTTC.